These T cell receptor beta chains were read from a single sample in a study of tumor and adjacent non-tumor tissue in lung cancer. TCRdb re-analysed the multiplex PCR reads in MiXCR, keeping a single row per CDR3 protein. The profile shows 90,000 to 100,000 distinct CDR3 sequences, 80% of them singletons. The sequenced sample was distant non-tumor lung tissue. These TCRs come from a man aged 55 to 70 with small cell lung cancer. The CDR3 runs from the conserved cysteine through the conserved F or W. Each record gives: D gene, clone size, V gene, CDR3 length, J gene, CDR3 protein, CDR3 DNA. The D gene is left open where the match is weak. For some rows the clone size is stated as once, few or many, or as a class when expanded; others skip it.

TRBD1,NA,TRBV6-2/TRBV6-3,14,TRBJ1-1,CASSLTGENTEVFF,TGCGCCAGCAGTTTGACAGGGGAGAACACTGAAGTTTTCTTT
NA,NA,TRBV6-5,17,TRBJ1-6,CASSYIAKLVRNSPLHF,TGTGCCAGCAGTTACATAGCAAAATTAGTGCGTAATTCACCCCTCCACTTT
TRBD2,NA,TRBV29-1,14,TRBJ2-5,CSVVVHLAGETQYF,TGCAGCGTTGTTGTACACCTAGCGGGAGAGACGCAGTACTTC
TRBD2,medium-sized,TRBV11-2,14,TRBJ2-3,CASSKSGGTDTQYF,TGTGCCAGCAGCAAAAGCGGGGGCACAGATACGCAGTATTTT
TRBD1,few,TRBV6-2/TRBV6-3,14,TRBJ2-4,CASRNPGQEDIQYF,TGTGCCAGCAGAAACCCGGGACAGGAGGACATTCAGTACTTC
NA,NA,TRBV6-5,15,TRBJ1-2,CASSCNGGKAYGYTF,TGTGCCAGCAGTTGCAATGGTGGCAAGGCCTATGGTTACACCTTC
NA,NA,TRBV5-4,13,TRBJ2-7,CASSLVPSVEQYF,TGTGCCAGCAGCTTGGTCCCCTCCGTTGAGCAGTACTTC
NA,NA,TRBV18,14,TRBJ2-2,CASSAVTNTGELFF,TGTGCCAGCTCTGCGGTTACGAACACCGGGGAGCTGTTTTTT
TRBD1,NA,TRBV29-1,15,TRBJ2-1,CSIAHLDRERNEQFF,TGTAGCATTGCACATCTGGACAGGGAGAGGAATGAGCAGTTCTTC
TRBD2,NA,TRBV11-1,18,TRBJ2-1,CASNSELSTSGSGNEQFF,TGTGCCAGCAACTCAGAATTGAGTACTAGCGGGAGTGGTAATGAGCAGTTCTTC
TRBD1,once,TRBV12-3/TRBV12-4,15,TRBJ2-2,CACSFSGTGTGELYF,TGTGCCTGCAGTTTCTCTGGGACAGGCACCGGGGAGCTGTATTTT
NA,NA,TRBV6-5,14,TRBJ2-7,CASSYSWPFAGQYF,TGTGCCAGCAGTTATTCCTGGCCCTTCGCCGGGCAGTACTTC
TRBD2,NA,TRBV7-9,17,TRBJ2-1,CASSAGLAGGRYKEQFF,TGTGCCAGCAGCGCAGGACTAGCGGGAGGGCGGTACAAAGAGCAGTTTTTC
TRBD2,NA,TRBV20-1,16,TRBJ2-1,CSAREASGIRVNVQFF,TGCAGTGCTAGGGAAGCTAGCGGGATAAGGGTCAATGTGCAGTTCTTC
NA,NA,TRBV29-1,12,TRBJ2-7,CSARDTSCERYF,TGCAGCGCCCGGGACACCTCCTGTGAGCGGTACTTC
TRBD2,NA,TRBV6-6,14,TRBJ2-1,CAGNLAGGYDEQFF,TGTGCCGGCAACCTAGCGGGAGGATATGATGAGCAGTTCTTC
NA,NA,TRBV6-2/TRBV6-3,13,TRBJ2-1,CASSISHNNEQFF,TGTGCCAGCAGTATCAGTCACAACAATGAGCAGTTCTTC
NA,NA,TRBV5-1,13,TRBJ2-1,CASSLGSTNEQFF,TGCGCCAGCAGCCTGGGATCCACTAATGAGCAGTTCTTC
TRBD2,once,TRBV4-2,18,TRBJ2-2,CASSQGTSRAGGTGELFF,TGTGCCAGCAGCCAGGGAACTAGCAGAGCGGGGGGCACCGGGGAGCTGTTTTTT
TRBD1,NA,TRBV6-4,14,TRBJ2-1,CVSSEGTGGHEQFF,TGTGTCAGCAGTGAAGGAACAGGGGGTCATGAGCAGTTCTTC
NA,NA,TRBV12-3/TRBV12-4,15,TRBJ2-1,CASSLTGDSYNEQLF,TGTGCCAGCAGTCTTACTGGGGATTCCTACAATGAGCAGCTCTTC
NA,NA,TRBV6-5,15,TRBJ2-1,CASSYFGGMGNKQFF,TGTGCCAGCAGTTACTTTGGGGGAATGGGTAATAAGCAGTTCTTC
NA,many,TRBV7-8,13,TRBJ1-1,CASSLNRNTEAFF,TGTGCCAGCAGCTTAAATCGGAACACTGAAGCTTTCTTT
NA,many,TRBV12-5,14,TRBJ2-1,CASVPIAAYNEQFF,TGTGCTAGTGTCCCTATAGCGGCTTACAATGAGCAGTTCTTC
TRBD2,once,TRBV20-1,15,TRBJ2-1,CNALPTSGRIGEQFF,TGCAATGCTCTTCCTACTAGCGGGAGGATCGGTGAGCAGTTCTTC
NA,NA,TRBV11-2,15,TRBJ2-3,CASSLGGLCIDTQYF,TGTGCCAGCAGTTTAGGTGGGCTTTGTATAGATACGCAGTATTTT
NA,NA,TRBV11-2,16,TRBJ2-2,CASSREAGGRTGELFF,TGTGCCAGCAGCAGAGAGGCGGGTGGTAGAACCGGGGAGCTGTTTTTT
TRBD2,NA,TRBV29-1,16,TRBJ2-2,CSAYGVAGVGTGDLFF,TGCAGCGCGTACGGAGTAGCGGGAGTCGGCACAGGGGATCTGTTTTTT
NA,NA,TRBV30,12,TRBJ2-7,CAWQRSTYEQYF,TGTGCGTGGCAGCGGAGCACCTACGAGCAGTACTTC
NA,NA,TRBV6-5,14,TRBJ2-3,CSSSLGGAPDTQYF,TGTAGCAGCAGTTTAGGGGGAGCGCCAGATACGCAGTATTTT
TRBD1,NA,TRBV2,14,TRBJ2-7,CTSRARQGNYEQYF,TGTACCAGCAGAGCCCGACAGGGCAACTACGAGCAGTACTTC
TRBD1,NA,TRBV6-5,14,TRBJ2-3,CASSSGGAPDTQYF,TGTGCCAGTAGTTCAGGGGGAGCGCCAGATACGCAGTATTTT
NA,NA,TRBV4-2,16,TRBJ1-5,CASSRRQGIDGQPQHF,TGTGCCAGCAGCCGGCGTCAAGGTATAGACGGTCAGCCCCAGCATTTT
TRBD2,NA,TRBV4-2,15,TRBJ2-3,CASSLTSGMADTQYF,TGTGCCAGCAGCCTGACTAGCGGGATGGCAGATACGCAGTATTTT
NA,once,TRBV6-1,13,TRBJ1-6,CASRRHDNSPPHF,TGTGCAAGCAGAAGGCACGATAATTCACCCCCCCACTTT
TRBD1,few,TRBV28,16,TRBJ2-3,CASSSPDRVDTDTQYF,TGTGCCAGCAGTTCCCCCGACAGGGTGGACACAGATACGCAGTATTTT
NA,NA,TRBV29-1,13,TRBJ2-2,CNTRQRNTGELFF,TGCAACACCCGACAGAGGAACACCGGGGAGCTGTTTTTT